This T cell receptor (beta chain) came from a study of cytomegalovirus exposure and HLA in healthy donors. This clone was seen just once. The antigen is not known. The V gene's germline CDR1 is GTSNPN and CDR2 SVGIG (reference sequence). The CDR3 has 13 residues. V gave up 2 bases and J gave up 5 bases; unmatched junction bases: 5. In the PCR, 60 Vbeta and 13 Jbeta primers were used. The repertoire was sequenced with immunoSEQ multiplex PCR; TCRdb's copy has only in-frame clones and lacks some. The table has roughly 160,000 clones, around four fifths seen once. Study-wide results and limits: Common viral pathogens were later found to be apparently linked to several of the most significant clusters. Upon later analysis, HLA-associated TCR beta chains proved more clonally expanded than other, equally common chains. Judged likely to be a sequencing artifact was a cluster of highly shared sequence variants.

Donors were nominally healthy when sampled, though unrecorded immune exposures were likely. The sequence came from a man aged 50 or older in good health and CMV-seropositive. The chain joins TRBV30 to TRBJ1-2; 7 positions match TRBD1. Input material: PBMCs. CDR3: CAWSLDREYGYTF. The CDR3 DNA reads as TGTGCCTGGAGTCTAGACAGGGAGTATGGCTACACCTTC.